This TCR beta chain was sequenced for a study of T-cell reconstitution after alpha-beta-depleted transplantation in children. The study, taken as a whole, reports: Reported findings indicate that, about two months after transplant, alpha-beta T cells came from several hundred expanded clones, which were derived from non-depleted graft cells. At one year after transplant, newly produced T cells mostly accounted for T-cell counts and diversity. Some patients' high day-60 TCRbeta diversity was attributed to recipient cells surviving conditioning.

Unique molecular identifiers were built into the TCRbeta library. TCRdb independently ran MiXCR on the PCR reads; one entry per CDR3 protein. The sample has hundreds of thousands of distinct CDR3 sequences; 17% are singletons. V dropped 3 bases and J dropped 0 bases, with 16 bases sitting between them. CDR3 size: 17 residues. Germline V gene sequence: CDR1 SGHTA, CDR2 FQGNSA. This clonotype was counted at least ten times. Antigen unknown. This chain connects TRBV7-2 to TRBJ2-3, with D perhaps assigned TRBD1 or TRBD2 (6 bases each). The material sequenced was PBMCs, mostly from graft donor cells, taken 360 days after TCRalphabeta/CD19-depleted stem cell transplant. This receptor was obtained from a male patient between 2 and 9 years old who had a stem cell transplant for acute lymphoblastic leukemia, so the T cells may come from the graft donor. DNA of the CDR3: TGTGCCAGCAGCTTCACGCATCGGGGGCCTAGCACAGATACGCAGTATTTT. Its protein product is CASSFTHRGPSTDTQYF.